A selection of T cell receptor beta chains follows, all from one sample in a study of T cell responses to AZD1222 COVID-19 vaccine. The repertoire was sequenced with immunoSEQ multiplex PCR; TCRdb's copy has only in-frame clones and lacks some. The sample records more than 100,000 clones, around 86% being singletons. Sequenced material: peripheral blood, taken on day 0 of AZD1222 vaccination. The source is an adult in good health. Each CDR3 is given with its conserved first and last residue. D genes are given only for firm matches. Clone sizes are given selectively: once, few, many, or a class where the clone is expanded.

v_call: TRBV10-3; d_call: NA; j_call: TRBJ1-1; clone_size: NA; cdr3_nt: TGTGCCATCAAGGGGACGGAGAACACTGAAGCTTTCTTT; cdr3_aa: CAIKGTENTEAFF
v_call: TRBV28; d_call: TRBD1; j_call: TRBJ2-2; clone_size: NA; cdr3_nt: TGTGCCAGCAGTTTTGGGACAGCGAACACCGGGGAGCTGTTTTTT; cdr3_aa: CASSFGTANTGELFF
v_call: TRBV7-9; d_call: NA; j_call: TRBJ2-7; clone_size: NA; cdr3_nt: TGTGCCAGCAGCCCGGGGAGGTTTTACGAGCAGTACTTC; cdr3_aa: CASSPGRFYEQYF
v_call: TRBV9; d_call: NA; j_call: TRBJ1-2; clone_size: once; cdr3_nt: TGTGCCAGCATGGACAGTTCCTATGGCTACACCTTC; cdr3_aa: CASMDSSYGYTF
v_call: TRBV28; d_call: NA; j_call: TRBJ2-1; clone_size: NA; cdr3_nt: TGTGCCAGCAGTACTTACAATGAGCAGTTCTTC; cdr3_aa: CASSTYNEQFF
v_call: TRBV5-1; d_call: TRBD1; j_call: TRBJ1-2; clone_size: NA; cdr3_nt: TGCGCCAGCAGCCGATGGACAGGGGAGAGGGATGGCTACACCTTC; cdr3_aa: CASSRWTGERDGYTF
v_call: TRBV27; d_call: NA; j_call: TRBJ1-1; clone_size: NA; cdr3_nt: TGTGCCAGCAGTTTAGAGGGGGGGACCACTGAAGCTTTCTTT; cdr3_aa: CASSLEGGTTEAFF
v_call: TRBV19; d_call: NA; j_call: TRBJ2-4; clone_size: NA; cdr3_nt: TGTGCCAGTAGTAACTTTGTAGCCAAAAACATTCAGTACTTC; cdr3_aa: CASSNFVAKNIQYF
v_call: TRBV29-1; d_call: NA; j_call: TRBJ2-5; clone_size: NA; cdr3_nt: TGCAGCGTTGAGGCAGCTCTAAGAGAGGCCCAGTACTTC; cdr3_aa: CSVEAALREAQYF
v_call: TRBV7-9; d_call: NA; j_call: TRBJ1-1; clone_size: NA; cdr3_nt: TGTGCCAGCAGCTTCGGGGGAGGGAACACTGAAGCTTTCTTT; cdr3_aa: CASSFGGGNTEAFF
v_call: TRBV7-9; d_call: TRBD1; j_call: TRBJ1-1; clone_size: NA; cdr3_nt: TGTGCCAGCAGCCTCGGGACAGGGGGATGGAACACTGAAGCTTTCTTT; cdr3_aa: CASSLGTGGWNTEAFF
v_call: TRBV28; d_call: NA; j_call: TRBJ2-1; clone_size: few; cdr3_nt: TGTGCCAGCAGGGGATGGGGCCAGGGCTACAATGAGCAGTTCTTC; cdr3_aa: CASRGWGQGYNEQFF
v_call: TRBV28; d_call: NA; j_call: TRBJ1-1; clone_size: NA; cdr3_nt: TGTGCCAGCAGTTCTACAGGGTATGCTGAAGCTTTCTTT; cdr3_aa: CASSSTGYAEAFF
v_call: TRBV18; d_call: NA; j_call: TRBJ2-3; clone_size: NA; cdr3_nt: TGTGCCAGCTCACCACTGGCGCAGCTTCTCAATACGCAGTATTTT; cdr3_aa: CASSPLAQLLNTQYF
v_call: TRBV5-1; d_call: NA; j_call: TRBJ1-4; clone_size: NA; cdr3_nt: TGCGCCAGCAGCCCGGACACCCGTGCAACTAATGAAAAACTGTTTTTT; cdr3_aa: CASSPDTRATNEKLFF
v_call: TRBV3-1/TRBV3-2; d_call: TRBD2; j_call: TRBJ2-5; clone_size: NA; cdr3_nt: TGTGCCAGCAGCCCGGGACTAGCGGGAGTGGAGACCCAGTACTTC; cdr3_aa: CASSPGLAGVETQYF
v_call: TRBV5-6; d_call: TRBD1; j_call: TRBJ2-7; clone_size: few; cdr3_nt: TGTGCCAGCAGCGCACTCCGGGACAGGGGAGGGCAGTACTTC; cdr3_aa: CASSALRDRGGQYF
v_call: TRBV7-2; d_call: NA; j_call: TRBJ1-6; clone_size: NA; cdr3_nt: TGTGCCAGCAGCCCCGGGGGGGGACGGGCACCCCTCCACTTT; cdr3_aa: CASSPGGGRAPLHF
v_call: TRBV5-6; d_call: NA; j_call: TRBJ2-7; clone_size: NA; cdr3_nt: TGTGCCAGCAGCTCGCACAACAGGAGGGGCTACGAGCAGTACTTC; cdr3_aa: CASSSHNRRGYEQYF
v_call: TRBV4-2; d_call: NA; j_call: TRBJ2-3; clone_size: NA; cdr3_nt: TGTGCCAGCAGCCCGGGGGCGGGCACAGATACGCAGTATTTT; cdr3_aa: CASSPGAGTDTQYF
v_call: TRBV5-1; d_call: NA; j_call: TRBJ1-3; clone_size: NA; cdr3_nt: TGCGCCAGCAGCCCGGGTGGGACATCGGTCACCATATATTTT; cdr3_aa: CASSPGGTSVTIYF
v_call: TRBV5-1; d_call: NA; j_call: TRBJ1-5; clone_size: once; cdr3_nt: TGCGCCAGCAGCGAGCATTTTTCGGGACACCTGAAGGGCAGCAATCAGCCCCAGCATTTT; cdr3_aa: CASSEHFSGHLKGSNQPQHF
v_call: TRBV10-3; d_call: NA; j_call: TRBJ2-3; clone_size: NA; cdr3_nt: TGTGCCATCAGTGGTGGAGGGGGCGCCTCAGATACGCAGTATTTT; cdr3_aa: CAISGGGGASDTQYF
v_call: TRBV7-2; d_call: NA; j_call: TRBJ2-7; clone_size: few; cdr3_nt: TGTGCCAGCAGCTTAGTACGGAACCCACCAGGTTTCGAGCAGTACTTC; cdr3_aa: CASSLVRNPPGFEQYF
v_call: TRBV7-6; d_call: NA; j_call: TRBJ2-1; clone_size: once; cdr3_nt: TGTGCCAGCAGCTTAGCGAGAAGACCCCTTGATGAGCAGTTCTTC; cdr3_aa: CASSLARRPLDEQFF
v_call: TRBV5-4; d_call: NA; j_call: TRBJ2-3; clone_size: once; cdr3_nt: TGTGCCAGCAGCTGGGGGCCAGGGGCTAGCACAGATACGCAGTATTTT; cdr3_aa: CASSWGPGASTDTQYF
v_call: TRBV27; d_call: TRBD2; j_call: TRBJ2-1; clone_size: NA; cdr3_nt: TGTGCCAGCAGTGTCGGCGGGGGATTTAATGAGCAGTTCTTC; cdr3_aa: CASSVGGGFNEQFF
v_call: TRBV7-2; d_call: TRBD1; j_call: TRBJ2-3; clone_size: NA; cdr3_nt: TGTGCCAGCAGCAACGGACAGGGGAGCACAGATACGCAGTATTTT; cdr3_aa: CASSNGQGSTDTQYF
v_call: TRBV19; d_call: NA; j_call: TRBJ1-5; clone_size: NA; cdr3_nt: TGTGCCAGTAGTATAACGGAGGGACTCAATCAGCCCCAGCATTTT; cdr3_aa: CASSITEGLNQPQHF
v_call: TRBV7-6; d_call: NA; j_call: TRBJ2-1; clone_size: NA; cdr3_nt: TGTGCCAGCAGCCCCTCGGCGGGGAGCTCCTACAATGAGCAGTTCTTC; cdr3_aa: CASSPSAGSSYNEQFF
v_call: TRBV28; d_call: TRBD1; j_call: TRBJ1-2; clone_size: NA; cdr3_nt: TGTGCCAGCAGTTCCCCGGGACAGGGTGCGGCCAACTATGGCTACACCTTC; cdr3_aa: CASSSPGQGAANYGYTF
v_call: TRBV6-6; d_call: NA; j_call: TRBJ2-1; clone_size: once; cdr3_nt: TGTGCCAGCAGTGGACGGACCCACAATGAGCAGTTCTTC; cdr3_aa: CASSGRTHNEQFF
v_call: TRBV7-9; d_call: NA; j_call: TRBJ1-1; clone_size: NA; cdr3_nt: TGTGCCAGCAGCTTCGACGGCTACAATGAAGCTTTCTTT; cdr3_aa: CASSFDGYNEAFF
v_call: TRBV21-1; d_call: NA; j_call: TRBJ2-4; clone_size: NA; cdr3_nt: TGTGCCAGCAGCACGACCCGGGACAGAAAAAACATTCAGTACTTC; cdr3_aa: CASSTTRDRKNIQYF
v_call: TRBV6-6; d_call: NA; j_call: TRBJ2-1; clone_size: NA; cdr3_nt: TGTGCCAGCAGTTACCCGGGGCAGCCGGGCAATGAGCAGTTCTTC; cdr3_aa: CASSYPGQPGNEQFF
v_call: TRBV6-5; d_call: TRBD1; j_call: TRBJ1-3; clone_size: NA; cdr3_nt: TGTGCCAGCAGTAACAGGGGGACTGGAAACACCATATATTTT; cdr3_aa: CASSNRGTGNTIYF
v_call: TRBV3-1/TRBV3-2; d_call: NA; j_call: TRBJ2-1; clone_size: NA; cdr3_nt: TGTGCCAGCAGTTTGGCGGGATCTGAGCAGTTCTTC; cdr3_aa: CASSLAGSEQFF
v_call: TRBV5-4; d_call: NA; j_call: TRBJ2-1; clone_size: NA; cdr3_nt: TGTGCCAGCAGCCTTGGAGGGCACGGCTCCTACAATGAGCAGTTCTTC; cdr3_aa: CASSLGGHGSYNEQFF
v_call: TRBV11-1; d_call: NA; j_call: TRBJ1-1; clone_size: NA; cdr3_nt: TGTGCCAGCAGCTTAAGGTGGGACGGTGAAGCTTTCTTT; cdr3_aa: CASSLRWDGEAFF
v_call: TRBV18; d_call: NA; j_call: TRBJ2-5; clone_size: NA; cdr3_nt: TGTGCCAGCTCACCACCGAGCGGAAAGACCCAGTACTTC; cdr3_aa: CASSPPSGKTQYF
v_call: TRBV5-6; d_call: NA; j_call: TRBJ1-3; clone_size: once; cdr3_nt: TGTGCCAGCAGCGCATCGGACAAAAACACCATATATTTT; cdr3_aa: CASSASDKNTIYF
v_call: TRBV19; d_call: NA; j_call: TRBJ2-3; clone_size: NA; cdr3_nt: TGTGCCAGTAGTATTGGCAGGGACCCCACAGATACGCAGTATTTT; cdr3_aa: CASSIGRDPTDTQYF
v_call: TRBV7-3; d_call: TRBD2; j_call: TRBJ2-1; clone_size: NA; cdr3_nt: TGTGCCAGCAGCTTAAGTTCCGGGACTATCAATGAGCAGTTCTTC; cdr3_aa: CASSLSSGTINEQFF
v_call: TRBV19; d_call: NA; j_call: TRBJ1-2; clone_size: NA; cdr3_nt: TGTGCCAGTAGACACACGGGGGGTGGCTATGGCTACACCTTC; cdr3_aa: CASRHTGGGYGYTF
v_call: TRBV20-1; d_call: NA; j_call: TRBJ2-5; clone_size: NA; cdr3_nt: TGCAGTGCTAGTGTCCCCGGGCACAGTGGACAAGAGACCCAGTACTTC; cdr3_aa: CSASVPGHSGQETQYF
v_call: TRBV18; d_call: TRBD1; j_call: TRBJ2-5; clone_size: NA; cdr3_nt: TGTGCCAGCTCACCGTCGAGGGACAGAGAAGAGACCCAGTACTTC; cdr3_aa: CASSPSRDREETQYF
v_call: TRBV18; d_call: TRBD1; j_call: TRBJ1-5; clone_size: NA; cdr3_nt: TGTGCCAGCTCACCCCCGGGACAGGACAATCAGCCCCAGCATTTT; cdr3_aa: CASSPPGQDNQPQHF
v_call: TRBV19; d_call: NA; j_call: TRBJ2-3; clone_size: NA; cdr3_nt: TGTGCCAGTAGTATTCAGTTAACGACAGATACGCAGTATTTT; cdr3_aa: CASSIQLTTDTQYF
v_call: TRBV4-1; d_call: NA; j_call: TRBJ1-6; clone_size: few; cdr3_nt: TGCGCCAGCAGCCCCCCAGGGAGGCGTTCACCCCTCCACTTT; cdr3_aa: CASSPPGRRSPLHF
v_call: TRBV4-1; d_call: TRBD2; j_call: TRBJ2-7; clone_size: NA; cdr3_nt: TGCGCCAGTAGGGCTAGCGGGGGGGGCACCTACGAGCAGTACTTC; cdr3_aa: CASRASGGGTYEQYF
v_call: TRBV5-8; d_call: NA; j_call: TRBJ1-2; clone_size: NA; cdr3_nt: TGTGCCAGCAGCTCCACCCGGGGGAGCTCGGGCTACACCTTC; cdr3_aa: CASSSTRGSSGYTF
v_call: TRBV11-2; d_call: NA; j_call: TRBJ1-4; clone_size: once; cdr3_nt: TGTGCCAGCACCCTAGGGAGTGTTGGAAAACTGTTTTTT; cdr3_aa: CASTLGSVGKLFF
v_call: TRBV6-5; d_call: NA; j_call: TRBJ1-4; clone_size: NA; cdr3_nt: TGTGCCAGCCTTTTTATTGGGGGAACTAATGAAAAACTGTTTTTT; cdr3_aa: CASLFIGGTNEKLFF
v_call: TRBV28; d_call: TRBD1; j_call: TRBJ1-3; clone_size: NA; cdr3_nt: TGTGCCAGCAGTTCCCCGGGACAGGGGGCTGGAAACACCATATATTTT; cdr3_aa: CASSSPGQGAGNTIYF